This TCR beta chain was captured by sequencing in a study of T cells in Graves' hyperthyroidism and ophthalmopathy. Study results and caveats: Classification by a 13 V-J model distinguished ophthalmopathy from stable hyperthyroidism. Blood samples included most of the expanded thyroid clonotypes exceeding 0.001.

For this clonotype: What it binds is not known.

The investigators amplified TCR beta CDR3 regions from RNA transcripts. During a first-round RT-PCR of the TCR CDR3, the HTBI primer set was used. From the multiplex PCR reads, TCRdb called clonotypes with MiXCR, one entry per CDR3 protein. Of about 380,000 distinct CDR3 sequences listed, roughly 14% were seen once; the top ten hold less than 25%. Any symptoms of ophthalmopathy came after the first hyperthyroidism diagnosis, from which the blood sample dates. The authors took PBMCs from 10 ml fresh peripheral blood. The sequencing input was blood. The receptor's source is a man aged 25-45 years with Graves' hyperthyroidism that later progressed to Graves' ophthalmopathy.

CDR3 sequence: CASSSDGTRYNEQFF. The CDR3 DNA reads TGTGCCAGCAGCTCGGACGGGACTCGCTACAATGAGCAGTTCTTC. The chain has TRBV7-9 and TRBJ2-1, with D perhaps TRBD2 (6 bases). V gave up 4 bases and J gave up 3 bases, with 13 bases separating them. Germline CDR1 and CDR2: SEHNR and FQNEAQ (reference sequence). This CDR3 is built from 15 residues. The variable domain in full, completed from reference TRBV7-9 and TRBJ2-1, reads DTGVSQNPRHKITKRGQNVTFRCDPISEHNRLYWYRQTLGQGPEFLTYFQNEAQLEKSRLLSDRFSAERPKGSFSTLEIQRTEQGDSAMYLCASSSDGTRYNEQFFGPGTRLTVL.